This T cell receptor beta chain comes out of a study of PD-L1 blockade in urothelial cancer. Study summary: Patients began atezolizumab, 1,200 mg intravenously every 3 weeks, around 2014.

Time point reported: pretreatment peripheral blood. The CDR3 is 15 residues long. Germline V gives CDR1 KGHSH, CDR2 LQKENI. Trimming left V 2 bases short and J 6 bases short, with 17 bases between. TCRdb keeps only in-frame clones here, not all; method: immunoSEQ multiplex PCR. The profile shows over 100,000 clones, roughly 84% of them singletons. J is TRBJ2-7 and V is TRBV18; TRBD2 is a possible D gene (5 bases). The source was PBMCs, collected around atezolizumab (anti-PD-L1) treatment. The sequence was obtained from a man aged 45 to 65 with urothelial cancer. In DNA, the CDR3 is TGTGCCAGCTCACCAGTTGAAGTTCGAGGGCTCGAGCAGTACTTC. Protein: CASSPVEVRGLEQYF.